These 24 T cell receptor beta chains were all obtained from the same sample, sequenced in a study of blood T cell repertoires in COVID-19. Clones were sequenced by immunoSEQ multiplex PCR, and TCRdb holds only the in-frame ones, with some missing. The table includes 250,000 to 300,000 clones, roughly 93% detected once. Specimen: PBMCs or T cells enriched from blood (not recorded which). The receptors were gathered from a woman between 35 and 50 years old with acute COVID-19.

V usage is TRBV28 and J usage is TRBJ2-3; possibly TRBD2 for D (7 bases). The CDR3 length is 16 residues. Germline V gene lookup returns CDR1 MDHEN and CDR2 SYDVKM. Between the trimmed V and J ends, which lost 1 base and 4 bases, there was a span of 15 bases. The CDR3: CASSLFPGAGADTQYF. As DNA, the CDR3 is TGTGCCAGCAGTTTATTTCCGGGGGCGGGAGCAGATACGCAGTATTTT.

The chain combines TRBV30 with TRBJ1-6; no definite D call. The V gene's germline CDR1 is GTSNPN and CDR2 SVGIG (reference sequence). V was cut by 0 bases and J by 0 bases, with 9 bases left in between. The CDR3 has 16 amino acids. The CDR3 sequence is CAWSVPGSSYNSPLHF. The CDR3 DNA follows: TGTGCCTGGAGTGTACCGGGGAGCTCCTATAATTCACCCCTCCACTTT.

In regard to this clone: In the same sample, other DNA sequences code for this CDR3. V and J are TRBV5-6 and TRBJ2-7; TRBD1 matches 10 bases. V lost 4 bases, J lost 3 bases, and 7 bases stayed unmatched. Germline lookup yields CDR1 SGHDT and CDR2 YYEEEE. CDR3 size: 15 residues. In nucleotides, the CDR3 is TGTGCCAGCAGCCGGGGGGGACAGGGGAGCTACGAGCAGTACTTC. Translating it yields CASSRGGQGSYEQYF.

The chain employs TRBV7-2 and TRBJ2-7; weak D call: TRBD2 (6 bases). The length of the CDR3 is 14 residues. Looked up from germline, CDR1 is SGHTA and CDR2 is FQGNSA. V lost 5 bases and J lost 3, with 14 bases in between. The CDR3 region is CASSLGGSIYEQYF. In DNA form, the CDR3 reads TGTGCCAGCAGCCTCGGGGGAAGCATCTACGAGCAGTACTTC.

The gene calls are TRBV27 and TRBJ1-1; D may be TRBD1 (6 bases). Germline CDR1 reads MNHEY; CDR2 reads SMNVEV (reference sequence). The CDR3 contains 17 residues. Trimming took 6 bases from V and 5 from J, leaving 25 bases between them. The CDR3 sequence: CASSGRAGRGSGTEAFF. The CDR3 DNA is TGTGCCAGCAGCGGGCGGGCAGGGAGGGGGTCGGGGACTGAAGCTTTCTTT.

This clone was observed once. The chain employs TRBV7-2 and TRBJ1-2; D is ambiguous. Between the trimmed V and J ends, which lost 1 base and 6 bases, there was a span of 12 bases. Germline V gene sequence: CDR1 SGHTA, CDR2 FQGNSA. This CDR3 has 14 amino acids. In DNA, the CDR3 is TGTGCCAGCAGCTTAGATCGGGGTTTAGATGGCTACACCTTC. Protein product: CASSLDRGLDGYTF.

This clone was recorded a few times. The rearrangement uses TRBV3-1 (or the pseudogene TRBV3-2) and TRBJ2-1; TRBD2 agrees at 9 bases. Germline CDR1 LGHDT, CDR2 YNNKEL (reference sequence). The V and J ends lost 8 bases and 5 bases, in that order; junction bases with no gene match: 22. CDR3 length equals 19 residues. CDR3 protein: CASSARLAGGGHPDNEQFF. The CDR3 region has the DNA TGTGCCAGCTCTGCCCGTCTGGCGGGGGGGGGCCACCCGGACAATGAGCAGTTCTTC.

The CDR3 spells CASSISGSGGSYNEQFF. In DNA, the CDR3 is TGTGCCAGTAGTATTTCGGGTAGCGGGGGCTCCTACAATGAGCAGTTCTTC. V and J are TRBV19 and TRBJ2-1, with TRBD2 matching 9 bases. CDR3 length: 17 amino acids. Germline V gene data show CDR1 as LNHDA and CDR2 as SQIVND (reference sequence). After removal of 3 bases from V and 0 bases from J, the junction contained 6 bases not matched to a gene.

The CDR3 loop reads CASSTITRGRRTEAFF. CDR3 in DNA: TGTGCCAGCAGTACCATTACGAGGGGGCGAAGGACTGAAGCTTTCTTT. V and J are TRBV28 and TRBJ1-1; 7 bases fit TRBD1. Germline assignment: CDR1 MDHEN and CDR2 SYDVKM. Trimming removed 5 bases from V and 5 bases from J; junction bases left unmatched: 14. The CDR3 contains 16 residues.

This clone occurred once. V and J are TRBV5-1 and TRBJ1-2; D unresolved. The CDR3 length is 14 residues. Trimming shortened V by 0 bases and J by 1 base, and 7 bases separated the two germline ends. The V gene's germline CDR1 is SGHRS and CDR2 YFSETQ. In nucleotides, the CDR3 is TGCGCCAGCAGCTTGGTTTCTAGTAACTATGGCTACACCTTC. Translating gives CASSLVSSNYGYTF. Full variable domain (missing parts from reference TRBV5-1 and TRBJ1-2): KAGVTQTPRYLIKTRGQQVTLSCSPISGHRSVSWYQQTPGQGLQFLFEYFSETQRNKGNFPGRFSGRQFSNSRSEMNVSTLELGDSALYLCASSLVSSNYGYTFGSGTRLTVV.

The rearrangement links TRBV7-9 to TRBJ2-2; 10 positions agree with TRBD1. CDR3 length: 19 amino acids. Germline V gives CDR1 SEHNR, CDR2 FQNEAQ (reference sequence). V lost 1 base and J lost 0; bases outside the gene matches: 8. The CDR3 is CASSLGGDRGDSNTGELFF. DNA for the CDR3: TGTGCCAGCAGCTTAGGTGGGGACAGGGGCGATTCGAACACCGGGGAGCTGTTTTTT. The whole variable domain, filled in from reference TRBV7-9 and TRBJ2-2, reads DTGVSQNPRHKITKRGQNVTFRCDPISEHNRLYWYRQTLGQGPEFLTYFQNEAQLEKSRLLSDRFSAERPKGSFSTLEIQRTEQGDSAMYLCASSLGGDRGDSNTGELFFGEGSRLTVL.

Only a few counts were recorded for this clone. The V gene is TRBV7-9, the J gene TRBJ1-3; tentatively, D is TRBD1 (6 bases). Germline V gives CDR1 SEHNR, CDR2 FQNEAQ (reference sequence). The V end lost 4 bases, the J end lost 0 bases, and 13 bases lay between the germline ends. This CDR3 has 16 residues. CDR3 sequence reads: CASSSDRSYSGNTIYF. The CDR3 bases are TGTGCCAGCAGCTCTGACAGGTCTTACTCTGGAAACACCATATATTTT.

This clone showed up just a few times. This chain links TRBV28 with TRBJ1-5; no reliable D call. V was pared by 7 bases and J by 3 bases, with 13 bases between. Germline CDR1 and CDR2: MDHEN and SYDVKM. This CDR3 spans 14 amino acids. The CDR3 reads CASKEAIVNQPQHF. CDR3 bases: TGTGCCAGCAAGGAGGCCATCGTCAATCAGCCCCAGCATTTT.

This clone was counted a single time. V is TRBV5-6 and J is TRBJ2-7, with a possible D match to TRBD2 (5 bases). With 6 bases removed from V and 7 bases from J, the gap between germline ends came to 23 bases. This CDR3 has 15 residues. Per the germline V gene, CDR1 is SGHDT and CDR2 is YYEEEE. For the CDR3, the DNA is TGTGCCAGCAAACCCCAGGACTTGCCTACGGTTGAGCAGTACTTC. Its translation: CASKPQDLPTVEQYF.

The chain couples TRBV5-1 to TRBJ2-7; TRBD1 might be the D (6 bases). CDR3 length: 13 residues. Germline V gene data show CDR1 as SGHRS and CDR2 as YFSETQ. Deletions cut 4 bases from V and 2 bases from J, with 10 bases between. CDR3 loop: CASSPGDTYEQYF. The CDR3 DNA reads TGCGCCAGCAGCCCCGGGGACACCTACGAGCAGTACTTC.

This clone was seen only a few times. CDR3 in amino acids: CASNLGVGGYTF. For the CDR3, the DNA is TGTGCCAGCAACTTGGGAGTAGGAGGCTACACCTTC. The rearrangement joins TRBV25-1 to TRBJ1-2; D not resolved. Germline lookup yields CDR1 MGHDK and CDR2 SYGVNS. CDR3 length: 12 residues. The V and J ends lost 7 bases and 8 bases respectively, with 14 bases between them.

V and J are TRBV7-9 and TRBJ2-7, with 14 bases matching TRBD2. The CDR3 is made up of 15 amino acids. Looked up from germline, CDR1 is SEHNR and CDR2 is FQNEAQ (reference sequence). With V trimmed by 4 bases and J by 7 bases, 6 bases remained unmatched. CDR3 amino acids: CASSSTSGRAVEQYF. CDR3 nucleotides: TGTGCCAGCAGCTCGACTAGCGGGAGGGCCGTGGAGCAGTACTTC.

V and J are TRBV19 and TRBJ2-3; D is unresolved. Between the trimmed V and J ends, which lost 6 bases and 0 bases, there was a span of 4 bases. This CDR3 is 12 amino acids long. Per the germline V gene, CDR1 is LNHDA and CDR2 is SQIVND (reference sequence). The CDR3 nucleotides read TGTGCCAGTAGCCATAGCACAGATACGCAGTATTTT. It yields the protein CASSHSTDTQYF.

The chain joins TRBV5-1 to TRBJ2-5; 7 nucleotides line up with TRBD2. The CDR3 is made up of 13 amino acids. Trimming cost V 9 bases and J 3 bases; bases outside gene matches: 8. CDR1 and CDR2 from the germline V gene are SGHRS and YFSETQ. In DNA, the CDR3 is TGCGCCACCTCACGGGCGGGAGAAGAGACCCAGTACTTC. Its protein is CATSRAGEETQYF.

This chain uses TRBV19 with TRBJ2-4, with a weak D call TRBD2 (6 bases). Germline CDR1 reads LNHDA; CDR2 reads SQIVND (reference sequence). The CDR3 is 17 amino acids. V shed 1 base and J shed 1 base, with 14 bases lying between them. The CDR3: CASSIAFGGNAKNIQYF. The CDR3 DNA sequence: TGTGCCAGTAGTATAGCTTTCGGGGGTAACGCCAAAAACATTCAGTACTTC.

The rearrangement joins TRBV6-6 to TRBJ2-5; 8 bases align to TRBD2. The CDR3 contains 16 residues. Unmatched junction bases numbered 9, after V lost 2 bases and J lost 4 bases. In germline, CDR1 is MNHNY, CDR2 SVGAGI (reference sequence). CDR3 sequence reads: CASSYKRGGALETQYF. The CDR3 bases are TGTGCCAGCAGTTACAAACGGGGGGGGGCGTTAGAGACCCAGTACTTC.

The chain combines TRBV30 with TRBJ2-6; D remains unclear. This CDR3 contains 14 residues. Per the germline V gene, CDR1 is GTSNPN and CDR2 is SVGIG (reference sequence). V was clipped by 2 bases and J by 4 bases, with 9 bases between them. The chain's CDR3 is CAWSSGSGANVLTF. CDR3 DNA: TGTGCCTGGAGTTCAGGTTCAGGGGCCAACGTCCTGACTTTC.

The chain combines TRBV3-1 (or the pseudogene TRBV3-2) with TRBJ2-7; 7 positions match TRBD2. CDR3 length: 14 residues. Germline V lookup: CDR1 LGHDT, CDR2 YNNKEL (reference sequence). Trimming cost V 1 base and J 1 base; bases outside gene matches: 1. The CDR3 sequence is CASSQGEGSYEQYF. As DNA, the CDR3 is TGTGCCAGCAGCCAAGGGGAGGGATCCTACGAGCAGTACTTC.

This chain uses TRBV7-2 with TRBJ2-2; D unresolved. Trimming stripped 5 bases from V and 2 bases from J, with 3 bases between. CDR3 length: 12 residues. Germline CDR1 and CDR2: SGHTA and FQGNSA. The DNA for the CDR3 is TGTGCCAGCAGCCTAAACACCGGGGAGCTGTTTTTT. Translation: CASSLNTGELFF.